This T cell receptor (beta chain) was observed in a study of blood T cell repertoires in COVID-19. Trimming removed 7 bases from V and 7 bases from J; junction bases left unmatched: 7. CDR3 size: 13 residues. As handled by the study authors: By means of reference gene primer amplification, nucleated cell counts were estimated. Measured with immunoSEQ multiplex PCR; TCRdb has only the in-frame clones, and not every one. V and J calls and clone size are copied from that table; D and trimming were computed from the DNA. The sample contains about 180,000 clones, around 80% of which appear only once. The participants were between roughly 18 and 100 years old and came from about two dozen US areas. Cohort assignment relied on participant-reported clinical history.

The gene calls are TRBV12-3 or TRBV12-4 and TRBJ1-2; the match to TRBD1 covers 9 bases. The source material was PBMCs or T cells enriched from blood (not recorded which). This TCR derives from a man aged 55 to 70 who had been exposed to COVID-19. The chain's CDR3 is CASTLVGQGGYTF. Here the CDR3 DNA reads TGTGCCAGCACCTTAGTGGGACAGGGTGGCTACACCTTC.